The 20 T cell receptor beta chains below all came from one sample that was sequenced in a study of blood T cell repertoires in COVID-19. Data came from immunoSEQ multiplex PCR; TCRdb stores just in-frame clones and leaves some out. The data show 110,000 to 150,000 clones, roughly 80% seen once. The sample comprised PBMCs or T cells enriched from blood (not recorded which). The source is a woman between 50 and 59 years old who had recovered from COVID-19.

This clone occurred once. V is TRBV18 and J is TRBJ1-6; D may be TRBD1 (5 bases). V was cut by 6 bases and J by 8 bases, with 11 bases left in between. Germline CDR1 KGHSH, CDR2 LQKENI. This CDR3 is built from 13 residues. CDR3 sequence reads: CASSNGGDSPLHF. CDR3 nucleotide sequence: TGTGCCAGCTCCAATGGAGGGGATTCACCCCTCCACTTT.

The chain recombines TRBV6-5 with TRBJ1-5; no clear D. The V and J ends lost 6 bases and 7 bases respectively, with 13 bases between them. CDR3 length: 13 residues. Germline V gene lookup returns CDR1 MNHEY and CDR2 SVGAGI. The CDR3 DNA reads TGTGCCAGCAGAACGGTGACCAGGCAGCCCCAGCATTTT. Protein product: CASRTVTRQPQHF.

The genes are TRBV28 and TRBJ1-6; maybe TRBD1 (6 bases). The germline CDR1 and CDR2 sequences are MDHEN and SYDVKM. The V end was cut by 5 bases, the J end by 0 bases, with 17 bases between. CDR3 size: 18 residues. This CDR3 reads CASSTPRGRGSYNSPLHF. In DNA, the CDR3 is TGTGCCAGCAGTACCCCCAGGGGACGGGGCTCCTATAATTCACCCCTCCACTTT.

This clone was picked up a small number of times. V and J are TRBV10-3 and TRBJ2-3; TRBD2 agrees at 10 bases. V lost 0 bases to trimming and J lost 7 bases; unmatched junction nucleotides: 13. CDR1 is ENHRY, CDR2 SYGVKD, per germline. The CDR3 totals 18 residues. The CDR3 protein is CAISESSRSGGYPNTQYF. The CDR3 DNA is TGTGCCATCAGTGAGTCCTCGCGTAGCGGGGGGTACCCTAATACGCAGTATTTT.

The J gene is TRBJ2-5, the V gene TRBV7-3; the match to TRBD2 covers 10 bases. Germline lookup yields CDR1 SGHTA and CDR2 FQGTGA. The CDR3 is 15 residues long. V lost 4 bases and J lost 5; bases outside the gene matches: 7. CDR3 sequence (DNA): TGTGCCAGCAGCTCCACTAGCGGGGCGGTGGAGACCCAGTACTTC. This sequence encodes CASSSTSGAVETQYF.

The V call is TRBV10-3, the J call TRBJ2-7; 7 bases fit TRBD2. This CDR3 region has 16 residues. Trimming took 3 bases from V and 0 from J; bases not matched to a gene: 8. Germline CDR1 and CDR2: ENHRY and SYGVKD. The DNA of the CDR3 is TGTGCCATCAGTGATGGCAACGGGGGGACCTCCTACGAGCAGTACTTC. Amino acid sequence: CAISDGNGGTSYEQYF.

This chain links TRBV28 with TRBJ2-2; 7 bases match TRBD1. Germline V CDR1 and CDR2: MDHEN, SYDVKM. Trimming at V came to 8 bases and at J to 0 bases, leaving 0 bases not matched to a gene. The CDR3 sequence is 13 residues long. The CDR3 protein is CASGQANTGELFF. CDR3 sequence (DNA): TGTGCCAGCGGACAGGCGAACACCGGGGAGCTGTTTTTT.

This clone has a count of ten or more. This rearrangement joins TRBV5-5 to TRBJ2-1, with 8 bases aligning to TRBD2. CDR1 SGHKS and CDR2 YYEKEE come from the germline V gene (reference sequence). The ends lost 0 bases at V and 0 bases at J; junction bases unmatched: 11. The CDR3 spans 19 residues. CDR3 nucleotides: TGTGCCAGCAGCTTGGGTAGGAAATTAGCGGGGAGCTCCTACAATGAGCAGTTCTTC. Translation: CASSLGRKLAGSSYNEQFF.

The chain has TRBV7-6 and TRBJ1-2; TRBD1 matches 10 bases. Germline values: CDR1 SGHVS, CDR2 FNYEAQ. CDR3 length: 16 residues. V shed 1 base and J 7 bases; nucleotides not matched to a gene: 9. The CDR3 bases are TGTGCCAGCAGCTTAGTCCCGGGGACAGGGGAGGGTGGCTACACCTTC. Protein product: CASSLVPGTGEGGYTF.

The chain links TRBV6-5 to TRBJ2-1; the match to TRBD2 covers 11 bases. Germline CDR1 and CDR2: MNHEY and SVGAGI. The CDR3 runs to 14 residues. The J segment lost 12 bases and the V segment lost 1 base, leaving 5 bases of the junction unmatched. As DNA, the CDR3 is TGTGCCAGCAGTTACTTTAGCGGGGGGGCCGGGCAGTTCTTC. Protein product: CASSYFSGGAGQFF.

The chain carries TRBV4-1 and TRBJ1-1, with unresolved D. Per germline, CDR1 MGHRA and CDR2 YSYEKL. CDR3 length: 11 amino acids. V shed 6 bases and J shed 1 base, with 3 bases lying between them. The CDR3, as DNA: TGCGCCAGCAGTCGGAACACTGAAGCTTTCTTT. This encodes CASSRNTEAFF.

The V call is TRBV18, the J call TRBJ1-1; TRBD1 aligns across 8 bases. With 3 bases clipped from V and 0 bases from J, the junction kept 6 bases outside the gene matches. This CDR3 spans 16 amino acids. The germline V gene has CDR1 KGHSH and CDR2 LQKENI. The CDR3 here is CASSPGTGRMNTEAFF. The CDR3 bases are TGTGCCAGCTCACCGGGGACAGGTCGTATGAACACTGAAGCTTTCTTT.

This chain uses TRBV3-1 (or the pseudogene TRBV3-2) with TRBJ2-5; 16 positions match TRBD2. From germline, CDR1 is LGHDT and CDR2 YNNKEL (reference sequence). There are 20 residues in the CDR3. Trimming at V came to 5 bases and at J to 7 bases, leaving 19 bases not matched to a gene. The chain's CDR3 is CASSYSPAGLAGGRGGTQYF. The CDR3 DNA reads TGTGCCAGCAGCTATTCCCCCGCGGGACTAGCGGGGGGGCGAGGTGGGACCCAGTACTTC.

J is TRBJ2-2 and V is TRBV28, with D maybe TRBD1 (6 bases). This CDR3 contains 16 residues. V lost 3 bases to trimming and J lost 3 bases, with 14 bases between them. Germline assignment: CDR1 MDHEN and CDR2 SYDVKM. The CDR3 bases are TGTGCCAGCAGTTTTTCGCCAGGGGTTGACACCGGGGAGCTGTTTTTT. Translating it yields CASSFSPGVDTGELFF.

The V gene is TRBV7-2, the J gene TRBJ1-5; D remains ambiguous. The V gene lost 1 base and the J gene lost 4 bases, with 5 bases spanning the gap. Per germline, CDR1 SGHTA and CDR2 FQGNSA. The CDR3 length is 13 residues. The CDR3 reads CASSLVQNQPQHF. CDR3 nucleotide sequence: TGTGCCAGCAGCTTAGTTCAAAATCAGCCCCAGCATTTT.

The V call is TRBV5-4, the J call TRBJ1-6, with a possible D match to TRBD1 (6 bases). CDR3 length: 17 amino acids. Between the trimmed V and J ends, which lost 5 bases and 0 bases, there was a span of 15 bases. From germline, CDR1 is SGHNT and CDR2 YYREEE (reference sequence). The CDR3 region is CASRPGTPSSYNSPLHF. The CDR3 nucleotides are TGTGCCAGCAGACCTGGGACACCAAGCTCCTATAATTCACCCCTCCACTTT.

V usage is TRBV18 and J usage is TRBJ1-1; TRBD1 matches 7 bases. CDR1 is KGHSH, CDR2 LQKENI, per germline. The V gene end was trimmed by 2 bases and the J gene end by 1 base; junction bases not matched to a gene: 7. The CDR3 is 16 residues long. CDR3 bases: TGTGCCAGCTCACCATCGGAGGACAGGAGGAACACTGAAGCTTTCTTT. Protein sequence: CASSPSEDRRNTEAFF.

The CDR3 DNA sequence: TGTGCCAGCAGCTTGGGGTCGGGTTGGAGCACTGAAGCTTTCTTT. It translates to CASSLGSGWSTEAFF. The V gene is TRBV5-4, the J gene TRBJ1-1; no definite D call. V was cut by 0 bases and J by 4 bases, with 13 bases left in between. The CDR3 extends over 15 amino acids. Per germline, CDR1 SGHNT and CDR2 YYREEE (reference sequence).

The chain has TRBV10-1 and TRBJ2-3, with 7 bases aligning to TRBD2. This CDR3 has 17 amino acids. The V and J ends lost 7 bases and 4 bases, in that order; junction bases with no gene match: 17. Germline V gene sequence: CDR1 WNHNN, CDR2 SYGVQD (reference sequence). CDR3 DNA: TGCGCCAGCATCGTTGGGAGCGGGGCGTTGTGGGCAGATACGCAGTATTTT. It is translated as CASIVGSGALWADTQYF.

The J gene is TRBJ2-5, the V gene TRBV2; TRBD1 aligns across 7 bases. V lost 6 bases and J lost 1; bases outside the gene matches: 5. This CDR3 comprises 14 residues. Germline CDR1 reads SNHLY; CDR2 reads FYNNEI. CDR3 in amino acids: CASRPWDSQETQYF. For the CDR3, the DNA is TGTGCCAGCAGACCTTGGGACAGCCAAGAGACCCAGTACTTC.